One and the same sample provided the 5 T cell receptor beta chains below, sequenced in a study of beta chain features in type 1 diabetes. Notes on the study in general: Among patients with Type 1 diabetes, TCRB CDR3s were moderately but significantly shorter in every one of the four CD4+ subsets.

All of the isolated RNA was reverse transcribed, so expressed TCRB transcripts were sequenced. Profiling relied on immunoSEQ multiplex PCR, and the TCRdb table lists in-frame clones only, not all of them. The table has roughly 47,000 clones, 35% to 55% seen once. These receptors lack a known antigen. Sequencing was done on a sample of stem cell memory CD4+ T cells from blood. The receptors derive from a man aged 25 to 40 with type 1 diabetes.

The rearrangement uses TRBV9 and TRBJ1-2; TRBD1 agrees at 8 bases. Germline V CDR1 and CDR2: SGDLS, YYNGEE. This CDR3 spans 13 amino acids. V lost 0 bases, J lost 8 bases, and 3 bases stayed unmatched. The CDR3 bases are TGTGCCAGCAGCGTAGGGCGACAGGGGGGCTACACCTTC. Residues: CASSVGRQGGYTF.

The chain links TRBV6-6 to TRBJ2-1; 12 positions agree with TRBD1. Germline CDR1 MNHNY, CDR2 SVGAGI (reference sequence). V lost 2 bases, J lost 8 bases, and 4 bases stayed unmatched. The CDR3 length is 15 residues. CDR3 region: CASSYRGTGGYEQFF. For the CDR3, the DNA is TGTGCCAGCAGTTACAGGGGGACAGGGGGCTATGAGCAGTTCTTC.

The V call is TRBV10-3, the J call TRBJ2-7; 15 bases map to TRBD2. V was clipped by 6 bases and J by 5 bases; unmatched bases: 14. The CDR3 runs 18 residues. Germline CDR1 reads ENHRY; CDR2 reads SYGVKD. The CDR3 DNA is TGTGCCATCAGCCAAATTCCCGGACTAGCGGGAGGGTTGCACGAGCAGTACTTC. It translates to CAISQIPGLAGGLHEQYF.

This clone was seen a single time. The rearrangement joins TRBV7-3 to TRBJ2-2, with D possibly matching TRBD2 (6 bases). Germline CDR1 is SGHTA and CDR2 is FQGTGA. With 0 bases removed from V and 4 bases from J, the gap between germline ends came to 9 bases. The CDR3 sequence is 15 residues long. CDR3 sequence: CASSLTGGSTGELFF. In DNA, the CDR3 is TGTGCCAGCAGCTTAACGGGAGGCAGCACCGGGGAGCTGTTTTTT.

The V and J genes are TRBV9 and TRBJ2-1; D is perhaps TRBD2 (5 bases). CDR1 is SGDLS, CDR2 YYNGEE, per germline. The V end was cut by 3 bases, the J end by 10 bases, with 14 bases between. There are 13 residues in the CDR3. In nucleotides, the CDR3 is TGTGCCAGCAGCGGAGGACTGGGGAAAGAGCAGTTCTTC. It encodes CASSGGLGKEQFF.